This T cell receptor (beta chain) was recorded in a study of blood T cell repertoires in COVID-19. The overall study: Donors in the United States, Italy and Spain gave samples during acute or convalescent COVID-19. PBMCs, B-cell-depleted T cells, or T cells were the source of the cDNA or gDNA that made up the material.

The V gene lost 7 bases and the J gene lost 6 bases, with 25 bases spanning the gap. The CDR3 length is 16 residues. The germline CDR1 and CDR2 sequences are LNHDA and SQIVND (reference sequence). Methods used by the authors: From reference gene primer amplification, estimates of nucleated cell counts were derived. The repertoire was sequenced with immunoSEQ multiplex PCR; TCRdb's copy has only in-frame clones and lacks some. D and trimming were read from the DNA, whereas the V and J calls and clone size are those reported in that table. The sample carries roughly 350,000 clones, 85% recorded once. The source material was peripheral blood. V is TRBV19 and J is TRBJ2-7; the D gene is possibly TRBD2 (6 bases). The sequence derives from a woman between 18 and 29 years old with acute or convalescent COVID-19. The CDR3 DNA sequence: TGTGCCAGTACCCCCGGGAGCAGCGAGATTAATACCGAGCAGTACTTC. Residues: CASTPGSSEINTEQYF.